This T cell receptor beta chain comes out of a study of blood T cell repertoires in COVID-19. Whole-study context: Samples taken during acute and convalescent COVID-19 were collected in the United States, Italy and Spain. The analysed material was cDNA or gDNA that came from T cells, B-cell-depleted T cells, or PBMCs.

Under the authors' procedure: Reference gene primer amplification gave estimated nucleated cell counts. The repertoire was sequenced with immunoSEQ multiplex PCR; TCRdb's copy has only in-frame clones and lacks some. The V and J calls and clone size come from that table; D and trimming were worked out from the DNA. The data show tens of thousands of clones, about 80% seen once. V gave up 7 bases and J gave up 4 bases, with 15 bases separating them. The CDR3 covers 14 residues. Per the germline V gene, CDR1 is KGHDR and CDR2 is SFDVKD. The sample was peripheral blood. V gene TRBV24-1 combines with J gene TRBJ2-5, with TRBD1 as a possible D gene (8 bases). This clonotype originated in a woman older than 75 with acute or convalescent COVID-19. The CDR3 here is CATSETGGGETQYF. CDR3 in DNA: TGTGCCACCAGCGAAACAGGGGGGGGAGAGACCCAGTACTTC.